This TCR beta chain derives from a study of Tregs in tolerant kidney transplant recipients. Overall study findings and caveats: Validation in larger populations is needed because few patients were studied. Expanding Tregs on activated donor B cells appeared to best identify donor-specific TCRbeta clones.

Some clones are missing from TCRdb's copy, which holds only in-frame ones; the method was immunoSEQ multiplex PCR. The data hold some 90,000 clones, with roughly 92% observed a single time. Worth noting for this clone: Its antigen is unidentified.

The CDR3 is 14 residues long. Per germline, CDR1 MRHNA and CDR2 SNTAGT. With 3 bases removed from V and 0 bases from J, the gap between germline ends came to 7 bases. The gene calls are TRBV6-4 and TRBJ2-3; D is ambiguous. This clonotype was obtained from a human donor in good health. Sequenced sample: CD8+ T cells from blood. CDR3 protein: CASSEGSSTDTQYF. In nucleotides, the CDR3 is TGTGCCAGCAGTGAGGGGTCCAGCACAGATACGCAGTATTTT.